Listed below are T cell receptor beta chains from one sample, sequenced in a study of PD-L1 blockade in urothelial cancer. Profiled with immunoSEQ multiplex PCR; TCRdb holds only in-frame clones, not every one. The table includes some 89,000 clones, 70% to 90% detected once. The starting material was PBMCs, obtained around atezolizumab (anti-PD-L1) treatment. These receptors all stem from a man in his 60s with urothelial cancer. Each CDR3 is given with its conserved first and last residue. D genes are given only for firm matches. Clone size appears in some rows only: once, few, many, or a class for an expanded clone.

NA TRBJ1-6 NA TRBV27 CASSTDRPHSPLHF TGTGCCAGCAGTACTGACAGACCACATTCACCCCTCCACTTT
NA TRBJ2-7 NA TRBV18 CASSLQNEQYF TGTGCCAGCTCACTCCAGAACGAGCAGTACTTC
NA TRBJ1-5 TRBD1 TRBV30 CAWSLRDRWNQPQHF TGTGCCTGGAGTCTCCGGGACAGGTGGAATCAGCCCCAGCATTTT
NA TRBJ1-1 TRBD1 TRBV27 CASPRGTGGYFAFF TGTGCCAGCCCAAGGGGGACAGGTGGCTACTTCGCTTTCTTT
NA TRBJ2-1 NA TRBV7-9 CASSAGRNLDNEQFF TGTGCCAGCTCCGCGGGGCGGAACCTCGACAATGAGCAGTTCTTC
once TRBJ2-2 TRBD2 TRBV5-1 CASSLLWGSGVTNTGELFF TGCGCCAGCAGCTTGCTTTGGGGTAGCGGGGTTACGAACACCGGGGAGCTGTTTTTT
NA TRBJ2-1 TRBD2 TRBV5-1 CASSLEASGFKNEQFF TGCGCCAGCAGCTTGGAGGCTAGCGGGTTTAAAAATGAGCAGTTCTTC
NA TRBJ2-5 NA TRBV28 CASSFRETQYF TGTGCCAGCAGTTTTCGGGAGACCCAGTACTTC
NA TRBJ2-2 NA TRBV5-4 CASSRGGGWANTGELFF TGTGCCAGCAGCAGGGGCGGAGGGTGGGCGAACACCGGGGAGCTGTTTTTT
NA TRBJ2-1 NA TRBV6-4 CASSFSGSSYNEQFF TGTGCCAGCAGCTTCTCCGGGAGCTCCTACAATGAGCAGTTCTTC
once TRBJ1-5 NA TRBV15 CATSSFGQGVGQPQHF TGTGCCACCAGCTCCTTTGGGCAGGGTGTTGGTCAGCCCCAGCATTTT
NA TRBJ2-1 NA TRBV30 CAWSWQGSDNEQFF TGTGCCTGGAGTTGGCAGGGGTCGGACAATGAGCAGTTCTTC
NA TRBJ2-7 NA TRBV6-5 CASSYSTGPAYEQYF TGTGCCAGCAGTTACTCTACGGGTCCGGCCTACGAGCAGTACTTC
NA TRBJ2-1 NA TRBV30 CAWSVIDEQFF TGTGCCTGGAGTGTTATAGATGAGCAGTTCTTC
NA TRBJ2-1 NA TRBV4-2 CASSPPWGQVIDNEQFF TGTGCCAGCAGCCCCCCCTGGGGGCAGGTCATCGACAATGAGCAGTTCTTC
NA TRBJ2-2 NA TRBV5-1 CASSLEGTDYTSGAGELFF TGCGCCAGCAGCTTGGAGGGGACAGACTACACTAGCGGAGCCGGGGAGCTGTTTTTT
NA TRBJ1-1 TRBD1 TRBV2 CASSERQGTEAFF TGTGCCAGCAGTGAAAGACAGGGCACTGAAGCTTTCTTT
NA TRBJ1-3 NA TRBV11-1 CASSLLTDSGNTIYF TGTGCCAGCAGCTTACTGACAGACTCTGGAAACACCATATATTTT
NA TRBJ2-3 NA TRBV4-2 CASSQELSNADTQYF TGTGCCAGCAGCCAAGAGCTTAGCAATGCAGATACGCAGTATTTT
NA TRBJ2-5 NA TRBV5-6 CASSPQGLETQYF TGTGCCAGCAGCCCCCAGGGGTTGGAGACCCAGTACTTC
NA TRBJ1-2 NA TRBV7-3 CASSLSGGAPLSYGYTF TGTGCCAGCAGCTTGAGTGGGGGGGCGCCGTTATCCTATGGCTACACCTTC
NA TRBJ2-2 TRBD2 TRBV11-2 CASSTRLAGKAGELFF TGTGCCAGCAGCACCCGACTAGCGGGGAAGGCCGGGGAGCTGTTTTTT
few TRBJ1-1 NA TRBV30 CAWSPRETEAFF TGTGCCTGGAGTCCCAGGGAAACTGAAGCTTTCTTT
NA TRBJ1-1 NA TRBV7-2 CASSLDRWNTEAFF TGTGCCAGCAGCTTGGACAGATGGAACACTGAAGCTTTCTTT
NA TRBJ2-1 NA TRBV7-2 CASSLAPYNEQFF TGTGCCAGCAGCTTAGCCCCGTACAATGAGCAGTTCTTC
NA TRBJ1-1 NA TRBV19 CASHHATRGNTEAFF TGTGCCAGCCATCACGCGACGCGGGGGAACACTGAAGCTTTCTTT
NA TRBJ1-5 TRBD1 TRBV10-2 CATTDRGLGQPQHF TGCGCCACGACGGACAGGGGGCTAGGGCAGCCCCAGCATTTT
NA TRBJ1-4 TRBD1 TRBV9 CASSRTGNEKLFF TGTGCCAGCAGCAGGACAGGGAATGAAAAACTGTTTTTT
NA TRBJ2-7 NA TRBV10-1 CASSEGAGLPYEQYF TGCGCCAGCAGTGAAGGGGCGGGACTGCCTTACGAGCAGTACTTC
NA TRBJ2-2 TRBD2 TRBV2 CASSLAGAPGELFF TGTGCCAGCAGTTTAGCGGGAGCCCCCGGGGAGCTGTTTTTT
NA TRBJ1-1 TRBD1 TRBV18 CASSPRQGGSTEAFF TGTGCCAGCTCACCCAGACAGGGGGGCAGCACTGAAGCTTTCTTT
NA TRBJ1-2 NA TRBV30 CAWSVGGIRHYTF TGTGCCTGGAGTGTAGGCGGGATAAGACACTACACCTTC
NA TRBJ1-1 NA TRBV5-4 CASSFRGRDTEAFF TGTGCCAGCAGCTTTAGGGGGAGGGACACTGAAGCTTTCTTT
NA TRBJ2-1 NA TRBV5-1 CASSLVVSQVNEQFF TGCGCCAGCAGCTTGGTAGTTTCACAGGTCAATGAGCAGTTCTTC
few TRBJ1-1 NA TRBV20-1 CSAKQGESAFF TGCAGTGCTAAACAGGGCGAGTCGGCTTTCTTT
NA TRBJ1-6 NA TRBV27 CASSPLQGYYNSPLHF TGTGCCAGCAGTCCCCTCCAGGGGTACTATAATTCACCCCTCCACTTT
NA TRBJ2-1 TRBD2 TRBV2 CASSEREIAYNEQFF TGTGCCAGCAGTGAGCGGGAGATAGCCTACAATGAGCAGTTCTTC
NA TRBJ2-7 TRBD1 TRBV19 CASSMGQVGEQYF TGTGCCAGTAGTATGGGACAGGTAGGCGAGCAGTACTTC
NA TRBJ2-1 TRBD2 TRBV6-1 CASSVGTSGINEQFF TGTGCCAGCAGTGTAGGGACTAGCGGGATCAATGAGCAGTTCTTC
NA TRBJ1-5 NA TRBV5-4 CASSFQGSFGNQPQHF TGTGCCAGCAGCTTTCAGGGGTCATTTGGCAATCAGCCCCAGCATTTT
once TRBJ1-6 TRBD1 TRBV4-1 CASSQDRTGYNSPLHF TGCGCCAGCAGCCAAGATAGGACAGGGTATAATTCACCCCTCCACTTT
NA TRBJ2-7 TRBD1 TRBV9 CASSEGTGTSYEQYF TGTGCCAGCAGCGAGGGGACAGGGACTTCCTACGAGCAGTACTTC
NA TRBJ2-3 TRBD1 TRBV5-1 CASSSSRTGGSTDTQYF TGCGCCAGCAGCTCGTCCCGAACAGGGGGGAGCACAGATACGCAGTATTTT
NA TRBJ1-2 TRBD1 TRBV4-3 CAGCAGTGANYGYTF TGCGCCGGGTGCGCGGGGACAGGAGCTAACTATGGCTACACCTTC
NA TRBJ1-3 NA TRBV19 CASSTVGRAGTIYF TGTGCCAGTAGTACCGTCGGCAGGGCCGGCACCATATATTTT
NA TRBJ2-5 TRBD2 TRBV30 CAWRVGLANQETQYF TGTGCCTGGAGGGTCGGACTAGCGAACCAAGAGACCCAGTACTTC
NA TRBJ2-2 TRBD1 TRBV7-3 CASRWTGEDTGELFF TGTGCCAGCAGATGGACAGGGGAGGACACCGGGGAGCTGTTTTTT
NA TRBJ2-3 NA TRBV10-1 CASSTSTDTQYF TGCGCCAGCAGTACTAGCACAGATACGCAGTATTTT
once TRBJ2-7 TRBD2 TRBV18 CASSPTSGSSEQYF TGTGCCAGCTCACCCACTAGCGGGAGTAGCGAGCAGTACTTC